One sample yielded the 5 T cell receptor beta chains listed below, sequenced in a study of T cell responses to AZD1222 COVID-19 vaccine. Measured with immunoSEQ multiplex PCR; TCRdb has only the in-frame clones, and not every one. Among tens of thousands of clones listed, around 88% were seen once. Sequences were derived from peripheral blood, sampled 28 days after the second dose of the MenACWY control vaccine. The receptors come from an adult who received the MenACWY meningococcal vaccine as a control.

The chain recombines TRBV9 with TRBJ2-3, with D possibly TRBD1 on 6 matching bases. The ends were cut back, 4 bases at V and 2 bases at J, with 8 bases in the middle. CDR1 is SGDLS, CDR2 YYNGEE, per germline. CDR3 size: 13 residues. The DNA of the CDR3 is TGTGCCAGCAGCCGGGACACCACAGATACGCAGTATTTT. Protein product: CASSRDTTDTQYF.

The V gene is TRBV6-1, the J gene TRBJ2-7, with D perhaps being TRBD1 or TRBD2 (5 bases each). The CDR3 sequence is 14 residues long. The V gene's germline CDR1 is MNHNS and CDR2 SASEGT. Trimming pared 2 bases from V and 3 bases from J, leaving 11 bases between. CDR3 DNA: TGTGCCAGCAGTGAAAGTTGGGGGAGCTACGAGCAGTACTTC. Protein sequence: CASSESWGSYEQYF.

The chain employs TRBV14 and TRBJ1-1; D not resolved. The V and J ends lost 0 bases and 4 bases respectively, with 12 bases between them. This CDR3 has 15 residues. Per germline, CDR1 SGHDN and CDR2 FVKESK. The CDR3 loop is CASSQDGARVTEAFF. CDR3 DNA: TGTGCCAGCAGCCAAGATGGCGCTAGGGTCACTGAAGCTTTCTTT.

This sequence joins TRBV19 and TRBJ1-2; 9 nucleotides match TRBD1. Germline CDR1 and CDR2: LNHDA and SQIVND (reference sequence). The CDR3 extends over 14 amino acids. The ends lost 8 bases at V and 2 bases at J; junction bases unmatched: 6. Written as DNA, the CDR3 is TGTGCCAGTGCCGCCGGGACAGGGAACTATGGCTACACCTTC. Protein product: CASAAGTGNYGYTF.

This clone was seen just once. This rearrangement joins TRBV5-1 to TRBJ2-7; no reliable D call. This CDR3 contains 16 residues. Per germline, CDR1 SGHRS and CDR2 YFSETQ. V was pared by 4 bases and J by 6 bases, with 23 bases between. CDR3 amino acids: CASSGSVRKGFSEQYF. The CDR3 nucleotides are TGCGCCAGCAGCGGGTCGGTGAGGAAAGGGTTCAGCGAGCAGTACTTC.